Below, 23 T cell receptor beta chains from the same sample are listed, as sequenced in a study of blood T cell repertoires in COVID-19 (dated by TCRdb to 2019 to 2021). The library came from the immunoSEQ multiplex PCR assay. TCRdb re-hosts the immuneACCESS table, in-frame sequences only. Its copies lack some clones; in the studies checked, an unresolved V gene accounts for under half of them, and the cause for the rest is not known. The table for this sample lists about 310,000 clones; around 86% of them were counted only once. The top ten clonotypes cover 4.5% to 6.5% of the sample. The material sequenced was PBMCs or T cells enriched from blood (not recorded which). These receptors originate from a man aged 55 to 70 who had recovered from COVID-19.

This rearrangement joins TRBV6-4 to TRBJ2-2; TRBD2 matches at 11 bases. CDR3 size: 17 residues. CDR1 and CDR2 (germline): MRHNA, SNTAGT. Trimming cost V 2 bases and J 4 bases; bases outside gene matches: 6. CDR3 region: CASSDQGLAAATGELFF. The CDR3 DNA sequence: TGTGCCAGCAGTGACCAGGGACTAGCGGCAGCCACCGGGGAGCTGTTTTTT.

V gene TRBV25-1 combines with J gene TRBJ2-2; TRBD1 is a possible D gene (6 bases). Trimming pared 8 bases from V and 7 bases from J, leaving 11 bases between. Germline V CDR1 and CDR2: MGHDK, SYGVNS. The CDR3 length is 12 residues. The CDR3 DNA is TGTGCCAGCGTCAGGGGCTACGGGGAGCTGTTTTTT. Translating it yields CASVRGYGELFF.

The chain links TRBV5-4 to TRBJ2-5; 7 nucleotides align to TRBD2. The CDR3 has 19 residues. From germline, CDR1 is SGHNT and CDR2 YYREEE (reference sequence). V shed 0 bases and J 3 bases; nucleotides not matched to a gene: 17. The CDR3 DNA reads TGTGCCAGCAGCTTGGGTTTAATATCCGGGACTACGCCTAAAGAGACCCAGTACTTC. It is translated as CASSLGLISGTTPKETQYF.

The genes are TRBV19 and TRBJ2-1, with a possible D match to TRBD2 (6 bases). The CDR3 covers 15 residues. V lost 7 bases and J 5 bases, leaving 18 bases between the germline ends. Germline V CDR1 and CDR2: LNHDA, SQIVND (reference sequence). CDR3 in amino acids: CASTTGGAENNEQFF. As DNA, the CDR3 is TGTGCCAGTACCACGGGCGGGGCCGAAAACAATGAGCAGTTCTTC.

The CDR3 DNA is TGCGCCATCAAACCCCAGGGGGCAGTGCAGTACTTC. Translated, it gives CAIKPQGAVQYF. The chain joins TRBV10-2 to TRBJ2-7; 8 positions match TRBD1. V shed 10 bases and J 9 bases; nucleotides not matched to a gene: 11. Germline V gives CDR1 WSHSY, CDR2 SAAADI. The CDR3 has 12 residues.

V gene TRBV28 combines with J gene TRBJ2-2; 9 bases match TRBD1. This CDR3 has 15 amino acids. Germline CDR1 reads MDHEN; CDR2 reads SYDVKM. V shed 2 bases, J shed 6 bases, and the junction held 4 bases outside the gene matches. The CDR3 loop reads CASSLTGGRAGELFF. In DNA, the CDR3 is TGTGCCAGCAGTTTAACAGGGGGCCGGGCCGGGGAGCTGTTTTTT.

This chain links TRBV5-1 with TRBJ2-7, with a possible D match to TRBD2 (6 bases). Trimming left V 0 bases short and J 6 bases short, with 19 bases between. The CDR3 has 16 amino acids. Germline CDR1 is SGHRS and CDR2 is YFSETQ. The CDR3 DNA follows: TGCGCCAGCAGCTTGGACGCCGTGGACCCGCGGGGCGAGCAGTACTTC. It codes for CASSLDAVDPRGEQYF.

This chain uses TRBV10-2 with TRBJ2-1, with 14 bases aligning to TRBD2. Germline V gene lookup returns CDR1 WSHSY and CDR2 SAAADI. J was trimmed by 9 bases and V by 3 bases; bases with no gene match: 10. The CDR3 totals 17 residues. CDR3 coding DNA: TGCGCCAGCAGTGAAGCACAAGGGACTAGCGGGGGTTTTGAGCAGTTCTTC. Translated: CASSEAQGTSGGFEQFF.

This rearrangement joins TRBV20-1 to TRBJ2-1; D call uncertain. The CDR3 length is 13 residues. Trimming left V 3 bases short and J 4 bases short, with 10 bases between. In germline, CDR1 is DFQATT, CDR2 SNEGSKA (reference sequence). The CDR3 region is CSASPGVYNEQFF. The DNA of the CDR3 is TGCAGTGCTAGTCCAGGCGTTTACAATGAGCAGTTCTTC.

Regarding this clone: The junction departs from germline at one end; a sequencing error may be responsible. The chain joins TRBV7-7 to TRBJ2-1; 11 nucleotides match TRBD2. The CDR3 is 16 amino acids. Per the germline V gene, CDR1 is SSHAT and CDR2 is FNYEAQ (reference sequence). CDR3 region: CASSAGLAAAYNEQFF. The CDR3 DNA reads TGTGCTAGCAGCGCGGGACTAGCGGCAGCCTACAATGAGCAGTTCTTC.

This rearrangement joins TRBV6-4 to TRBJ1-2; D gene uncertain. The ends were cut back, 6 bases at V and 7 bases at J, with 15 bases in the middle. CDR1 and CDR2 from the germline V gene are MRHNA and SNTAGT. The CDR3 spans 13 residues. The CDR3 protein is CASSPSSGSGYTF. The CDR3 nucleotides are TGTGCCAGCAGCCCCTCATCGGGGTCTGGCTACACCTTC.

This clone was detected only once. The genes are TRBV5-1 and TRBJ1-3; tentatively, D is TRBD1 (6 bases). The CDR3 is 16 residues long. Trimming shortened V by 0 bases and J by 1 base, and 11 bases separated the two germline ends. The germline gives CDR1 SGHRS, CDR2 YFSETQ. The chain's CDR3 is CASSLAGVSSGNTIYF. In nucleotides, the CDR3 is TGCGCCAGCAGCTTGGCAGGGGTATCTTCTGGAAACACCATATATTTT.

CDR3 sequence: CASSEVGLLNTGELFF. The CDR3 bases are TGTGCCAGCAGTGAAGTCGGTTTACTGAACACCGGGGAGCTGTTTTTT. The gene calls are TRBV2 and TRBJ2-2, with unresolved D. This CDR3 is built from 16 residues. Germline V lookup: CDR1 SNHLY, CDR2 FYNNEI. The V end lost 1 base, the J end lost 1 base, and 10 bases lay between the germline ends. The full variable domain, completed using reference TRBV2 and TRBJ2-2, is EPEVTQTPSHQVTQMGQEVILRCVPISNHLYFYWYRQILGQKVEFLVSFYNNEISEKSEIFDDQFSVERPDGSNFTLKIRSTKLEDSAMYFCASSEVGLLNTGELFFGEGSRLTVL.

The J gene is TRBJ1-2, the V gene TRBV29-1; no clear D gene. The CDR3 length is 12 residues. V was shortened by 7 bases and J by 5 bases, with 14 bases between the two germline ends. The germline V gene encodes CDR1 SQVTM and CDR2 ANQGSEA. CDR3 in amino acids: CSALGEPYGYTF. CDR3 nucleotides: TGCAGCGCCCTCGGGGAGCCATATGGCTACACCTTC.

V is TRBV2 and J is TRBJ1-5; 7 positions match TRBD1. The J segment lost 0 bases and the V segment lost 4 bases, leaving 9 bases of the junction unmatched. This CDR3 is built from 17 residues. Germline values: CDR1 SNHLY, CDR2 FYNNEI. The CDR3 loop reads CASSGPDRTYSNQPQHF. In DNA form, the CDR3 reads TGTGCCAGCAGTGGTCCGGACAGGACGTATAGCAATCAGCCCCAGCATTTT. The variable domain in full, with the rest retrieved from reference TRBV2 and TRBJ1-5, is EPEVTQTPSHQVTQMGQEVILRCVPISNHLYFYWYRQILGQKVEFLVSFYNNEISEKSEIFDDQFSVERPDGSNFTLKIRSTKLEDSAMYFCASSGPDRTYSNQPQHFGDGTRLSIL.

CDR3 protein: CASSLPTSGRANEQFF. CDR3 nucleotides: TGCGCCAGCAGCCTACCGACTAGCGGGAGGGCCAATGAGCAGTTCTTC. The chain couples TRBV5-1 to TRBJ2-1; TRBD2 agrees at 14 bases. Trimming took 4 bases from V and 6 from J; bases not matched to a gene: 6. The germline CDR1 and CDR2 sequences are SGHRS and YFSETQ. The CDR3 has 16 amino acids.

The chain has TRBV5-1 and TRBJ1-1; no clear D gene. This CDR3 has 14 amino acids. The ends were cut back, 0 bases at V and 1 base at J, with 7 bases in the middle. Germline V gene lookup returns CDR1 SGHRS and CDR2 YFSETQ. The CDR3 loop is CASSLAAANTEAFF. The CDR3, as DNA: TGCGCCAGCAGCTTGGCGGCGGCGAACACTGAAGCTTTCTTT.

The rearrangement uses TRBV6-5 and TRBJ1-5; D unresolved. Trimming removed 6 bases from V and 2 bases from J, with 5 bases in between. The CDR3 extends over 12 amino acids. CDR1 is MNHEY and CDR2 is SVGAGI in the germline V gene. This CDR3 is CASSPGNQPQHF. DNA of the CDR3: TGTGCCAGCAGCCCCGGCAATCAGCCCCAGCATTTT.

The chain employs TRBV7-3 and TRBJ1-1; D gene unclear. Germline CDR1 and CDR2: SGHTA and FQGTGA. The CDR3 contains 13 residues. Trimming pared 4 bases from V and 2 bases from J, leaving 8 bases between. CDR3 residues: CASSSSGNTEAFF. The CDR3 DNA sequence: TGTGCCAGCAGCTCATCAGGTAACACTGAAGCTTTCTTT.

The gene calls are TRBV27 and TRBJ1-4, with 8 bases aligning to TRBD1. Trimming took 5 bases from V and 4 from J; bases not matched to a gene: 6. CDR1 is MNHEY and CDR2 is SMNVEV in the germline V gene (reference sequence). CDR3 length equals 15 residues. The CDR3 bases are TGTGCCAGCAGTCTCACAGGGGGGAATAATGAAAAACTGTTTTTT. Protein: CASSLTGGNNEKLFF.

The rearrangement links TRBV28 to TRBJ2-7; TRBD2 aligns across 8 bases. Germline assignment: CDR1 MDHEN and CDR2 SYDVKM. J lost 3 bases, V lost 0 bases, and 1 base had no gene match. The CDR3 is 14 amino acids. The CDR3 DNA reads TGTGCCAGCAGTTTATGGCGGGAGGTCTACGAGCAGTACTTC. It codes for CASSLWREVYEQYF. The complete variable domain, with remaining parts taken from reference TRBV28 and TRBJ2-7, reads DVKVTQSSRYLVKRTGEKVFLECVQDMDHENMFWYRQDPGLGLRLIYFSYDVKMKEKGDIPEGYSVSREKKERFSLILESASTNQTSMYLCASSLWREVYEQYFGPGTRLTVT.

V is TRBV6-5 and J is TRBJ2-5; D not resolved. Trimming removed 8 bases at V and 3 bases at J, with 7 bases between. CDR1 and CDR2 (germline): MNHEY, SVGAGI. The CDR3 loop spans 11 amino acids. This CDR3 reads CASSNKETQYF. The CDR3 DNA reads as TGTGCCAGCTCTAATAAAGAGACCCAGTACTTC.

CDR3 DNA: TGTGCCAGCAGCCGAGGGCCCGTCCATTCACCCCTCCACTTT. The encoded protein is CASSRGPVHSPLHF. The chain couples TRBV2 to TRBJ1-6, with no clear D. From germline, CDR1 is SNHLY and CDR2 FYNNEI. The CDR3 is 14 amino acids. Trimming took 6 bases from V and 8 from J, leaving 14 bases between them.